Listed here are 22 T cell receptor beta chains from one sample, sequenced in a study of blood T cell repertoires in COVID-19. Assay: immunoSEQ multiplex PCR; the TCRdb copy retains only in-frame clones and omits some. The sample contains 250,000 or so clones, 70% to 90% of which appear only once. Sequencing was carried out using PBMCs or T cells enriched from blood (not recorded which). These receptors were taken from a man in his forties or fifties who had been exposed to COVID-19.

This rearrangement joins TRBV28 to TRBJ1-1, with 10 bases matching TRBD1. This CDR3 has 17 amino acids. Unmatched junction bases numbered 11, after V lost 3 bases and J lost 4 bases. Germline CDR1 is MDHEN and CDR2 is SYDVKM. This CDR3 reads CASSLVRDRGRLTEAFF. The DNA for the CDR3 is TGTGCCAGCAGTTTGGTGCGGGACAGGGGACGTCTCACTGAAGCTTTCTTT.

The chain is built from TRBV4-2 and TRBJ2-1; D possibly corresponds to TRBD2 (6 bases). The germline V gene encodes CDR1 LGHNA and CDR2 YNFKEQ. The V end was cut by 4 bases, the J end by 2 bases, with 12 bases between. The CDR3 has 15 residues. CDR3 bases: TGTGCCAGCAGCCTTTTCCGGGGGACCTACAATGAGCAGTTCTTC. Protein sequence: CASSLFRGTYNEQFF.

This chain connects TRBV7-2 to TRBJ1-1; TRBD1 might be the D (5 bases). V was trimmed by 1 base and J by 4 bases, leaving 16 bases between them. This CDR3 spans 16 amino acids. In germline, CDR1 is SGHTA, CDR2 FQGNSA. The CDR3 nucleotides are TGTGCCAGCAGCTTAGGAGGACCCAGGGAGGGCACTGAAGCTTTCTTT. Its translation: CASSLGGPREGTEAFF.

The chain has TRBV6-4 and TRBJ2-1; a weak D match, TRBD2 (6 bases). Per germline, CDR1 MRHNA and CDR2 SNTAGT. With 2 bases removed from V and 1 base from J, the gap between germline ends came to 12 bases. The CDR3 consists of 16 residues. The CDR3 bases are TGTGCCAGCAGTGACACTTACGGGAGTTCCTACAATGAGCAGTTCTTC. It yields the protein CASSDTYGSSYNEQFF.

The J gene is TRBJ1-1, the V gene TRBV30, with D perhaps matching TRBD1 (5 bases). Germline CDR1 and CDR2: GTSNPN and SVGIG (reference sequence). The V gene lost 2 bases and the J gene lost 0 bases, with 13 bases spanning the gap. The CDR3 has 15 amino acids. The CDR3, as DNA: TGTGCCTGGAGTCCGGTATGGGGCATGAACACTGAAGCTTTCTTT. Protein: CAWSPVWGMNTEAFF. Based on the CDR3 plus reference TRBV30 and TRBJ1-1, the full variable domain is SQTIHQWPATLVQPVGSPLSLECTVEGTSNPNLYWYRQAAGRGLQLLFYSVGIGQISSEVPQNLSASRPQDRQFILSSKKLLLSDSGFYLCAWSPVWGMNTEAFFGQGTRLTVV.

The chain recombines TRBV9 with TRBJ1-3; possibly TRBD1 for D (6 bases). V was pared by 0 bases and J by 4 bases, with 8 bases between. Germline V gene lookup returns CDR1 SGDLS and CDR2 YYNGEE. The CDR3 is made up of 14 amino acids. This CDR3 reads CASSVAGAGNTIYF. The DNA for the CDR3 is TGTGCCAGCAGCGTAGCAGGGGCGGGAAACACCATATATTTT. Full variable domain (rest looked up from reference TRBV9 and TRBJ1-3): DSGVTQTPKHLITATGQRVTLRCSPRSGDLSVYWYQQSLDQGLQFLIQYYNGEERAKGNILERFSAQQFPDLHSELNLSSLELGDSALYFCASSVAGAGNTIYFGEGSWLTVV.

This chain uses TRBV30 with TRBJ2-7, with D unresolved. V lost 1 base and J 0 bases, leaving 10 bases between the germline ends. The CDR3 has 14 residues. Germline loops: CDR1 GTSNPN, CDR2 SVGIG (reference sequence). The CDR3 nucleotides are TGTGCCTGGAGTGCAACCTACGACTCCTACGAGCAGTACTTC. Amino acid sequence: CAWSATYDSYEQYF.

V is TRBV5-1 and J is TRBJ2-2; perhaps TRBD1 as D (6 bases). The germline V and J ends were trimmed by 0 bases and 0 bases, with 12 bases remaining between them. Per the germline V gene, CDR1 is SGHRS and CDR2 is YFSETQ. This CDR3 region has 17 residues. CDR3 nucleotides: TGCGCCAGCAGCTTGGGCCCCCAGGGGCCGAACACCGGGGAGCTGTTTTTT. It is translated as CASSLGPQGPNTGELFF.

V usage is TRBV9 and J usage is TRBJ1-3; 7 nucleotides agree with TRBD1. CDR1 and CDR2 from the germline V gene are SGDLS and YYNGEE. The CDR3 has 14 amino acids. Unmatched junction bases numbered 3, after V lost 4 bases and J lost 2 bases. This chain's CDR3 is CASSSGQAGNTIYF. As DNA, the CDR3 is TGTGCCAGCAGCTCCGGACAGGCTGGAAACACCATATATTTT.

V is TRBV6-5 and J is TRBJ2-7, with a tentative D call TRBD1 (6 bases). Germline CDR1 and CDR2: MNHEY and SVGAGI. The germline V and J ends were trimmed by 4 bases and 4 bases, with 14 bases remaining between them. The CDR3 contains 14 residues. The CDR3 bases are TGTGCCAGCAGTTTTGACAGGAGAGGGTACGAGCAGTACTTC. The encoded protein is CASSFDRRGYEQYF.

This chain connects TRBV19 to TRBJ1-6; 9 bases agree with TRBD1. From germline, CDR1 is LNHDA and CDR2 SQIVND (reference sequence). This CDR3 has 15 residues. The J segment lost 7 bases and the V segment lost 4 bases, leaving 5 bases of the junction unmatched. The CDR3 region is CASSTRQGGNSPLHF. Here the CDR3 DNA reads TGTGCCAGTAGTACCCGACAGGGGGGGAATTCACCCCTCCACTTT.

This chain joins TRBV28 and TRBJ2-5, with TRBD2 matching 7 bases. Germline CDR1 reads MDHEN; CDR2 reads SYDVKM. The CDR3 length is 16 residues. J gave up 4 bases and V 5 bases, and 13 bases lay outside the gene matches. CDR3 sequence: CASSPSRLAGSETQYF. The CDR3 DNA reads TGTGCCAGCAGTCCCTCAAGACTAGCAGGGTCAGAGACCCAGTACTTC.

The chain uses TRBV2 and TRBJ1-2; TRBD1 is a possible D gene (6 bases). The CDR3 sequence is 13 residues long. The germline V and J ends were trimmed by 7 bases and 7 bases, with 16 bases remaining between them. Per the germline V gene, CDR1 is SNHLY and CDR2 is FYNNEI. This chain's CDR3 is CASKPTGSAGYTF. The CDR3, as DNA: TGTGCCAGCAAACCTACAGGGAGTGCTGGCTACACCTTC.

The gene calls are TRBV28 and TRBJ1-6; TRBD1 aligns across 7 bases. Germline V gene lookup returns CDR1 MDHEN and CDR2 SYDVKM. The CDR3 covers 21 residues. The junction had 15 bases not matched to a gene; V was cut back by 1 base and J by 0 bases. The chain's CDR3 is CASSLSTGSNPIASYNSPLHF. The CDR3 DNA is TGTGCCAGCAGTTTATCGACAGGGTCGAATCCTATAGCCTCCTATAATTCACCCCTCCACTTT.

V is TRBV7-9 and J is TRBJ1-2; 9 bases are shared with TRBD1. The CDR3 is 17 amino acids. Per germline, CDR1 SEHNR and CDR2 FQNEAQ (reference sequence). Germline trimming cut 5 bases from V and 2 bases from J; bases unmatched to any gene: 12. The CDR3 DNA is TGTGCCAGCAGCCGAGCCTGGACAGGGGAACAGAACTATGGCTACACCTTC. It encodes CASSRAWTGEQNYGYTF.

V usage is TRBV11-2 and J usage is TRBJ1-2, with 9 bases matching TRBD1. V shed 3 bases, J shed 3 bases, and the junction held 5 bases outside the gene matches. The CDR3 runs 15 residues. Germline assignment: CDR1 SGHAT and CDR2 FQNNGV. This CDR3 reads CASSLGTGNYYGYTF. For the CDR3, the DNA is TGTGCCAGCAGCTTGGGGACAGGGAACTACTATGGCTACACCTTC. Together with reference TRBV11-2 and TRBJ1-2, the CDR3 gives the full variable domain: EAGVAQSPRYKIIEKRQSVAFWCNPISGHATLYWYQQILGQGPKLLIQFQNNGVVDDSQLPKDRFSAERLKGVDSTLKIQPAKLEDSAVYLCASSLGTGNYYGYTFGSGTRLTVV.

CDR3 region: CASTRTATTGRGGDYTGELFF. The DNA for the CDR3 is TGCGCCAGCACAAGGACAGCAACTACGGGCCGTGGCGGAGATTACACCGGGGAGCTGTTTTTT. V is TRBV5-1 and J is TRBJ2-2, with D possibly matching TRBD1 (6 bases). Germline lookup yields CDR1 SGHRS and CDR2 YFSETQ. The ends were cut back, 6 bases at V and 3 bases at J, with 33 bases in the middle. This CDR3 has 21 amino acids.

This clone was counted a single time. V usage is TRBV3-1 (or the pseudogene TRBV3-2) and J usage is TRBJ1-1; perhaps TRBD1 as D (5 bases). Trimming removed 0 bases from V and 6 bases from J, with 14 bases in between. The CDR3 contains 15 residues. Germline V CDR1 and CDR2: LGHDT, YNNKEL (reference sequence). The CDR3 is CASSQDWGVWAEAFF. The CDR3 DNA sequence: TGTGCCAGCAGCCAAGATTGGGGGGTCTGGGCTGAAGCTTTCTTT.

V and J are TRBV18 and TRBJ1-2; 7 bases are shared with TRBD1. V was clipped by 6 bases and J by 4 bases; unmatched bases: 11. Germline V gene sequence: CDR1 KGHSH, CDR2 LQKENI. The CDR3 contains 15 residues. The CDR3 DNA reads as TGTGCCAGCTCCCCAAACAGGGGATCGGGCTATGGCTACACCTTC. Its translation: CASSPNRGSGYGYTF.

The CDR3 DNA reads as TGTGCCAGCTCGACGGGGACAGGGGGCCTCAATCAGCCCCAGCATTTT. Its translation is CASSTGTGGLNQPQHF. This sequence joins TRBV18 and TRBJ1-5, with 12 bases lining up with TRBD1. Germline V lookup: CDR1 KGHSH, CDR2 LQKENI. J gave up 3 bases and V 6 bases, and 6 bases lay outside the gene matches. The CDR3 extends over 16 amino acids.

The chain uses TRBV28 and TRBJ2-2, with 8 bases identical to TRBD2. This CDR3 is built from 15 residues. Germline trimming cut 6 bases from V and 4 bases from J; bases unmatched to any gene: 7. Germline loops: CDR1 MDHEN, CDR2 SYDVKM. CDR3 DNA: TGTGCCAGCAGGATGCGCGGGGGGCCCACCGGGGAGCTGTTTTTT. Protein product: CASRMRGGPTGELFF. Using reference TRBV28 and TRBJ2-2 for the parts outside the CDR3, the full variable domain is DVKVTQSSRYLVKRTGEKVFLECVQDMDHENMFWYRQDPGLGLRLIYFSYDVKMKEKGDIPEGYSVSREKKERFSLILESASTNQTSMYLCASRMRGGPTGELFFGEGSRLTVL.

In its sample, this clone was seen once. This rearrangement joins TRBV19 to TRBJ1-5, with 8 bases matching TRBD1. Unmatched junction bases numbered 3, after V lost 3 bases and J lost 5 bases. Germline V gene data show CDR1 as LNHDA and CDR2 as SQIVND (reference sequence). This CDR3 contains 14 residues. CDR3 protein: CASSIPGGYQPQHF. As DNA, the CDR3 is TGTGCCAGTAGTATCCCAGGGGGCTATCAGCCCCAGCATTTT.